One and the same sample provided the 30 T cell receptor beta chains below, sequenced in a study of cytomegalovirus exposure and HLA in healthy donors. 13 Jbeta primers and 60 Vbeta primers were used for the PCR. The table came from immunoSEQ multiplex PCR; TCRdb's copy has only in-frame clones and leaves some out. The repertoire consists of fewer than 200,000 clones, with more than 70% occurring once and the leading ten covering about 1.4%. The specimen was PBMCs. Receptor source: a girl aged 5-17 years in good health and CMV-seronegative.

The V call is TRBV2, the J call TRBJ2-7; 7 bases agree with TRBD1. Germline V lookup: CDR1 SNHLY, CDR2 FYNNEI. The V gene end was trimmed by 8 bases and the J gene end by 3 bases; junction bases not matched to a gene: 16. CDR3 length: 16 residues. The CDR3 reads CASGVPDRVEIYEQYF. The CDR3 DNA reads TGTGCCAGCGGGGTCCCAGACAGGGTTGAGATCTACGAGCAGTACTTC.

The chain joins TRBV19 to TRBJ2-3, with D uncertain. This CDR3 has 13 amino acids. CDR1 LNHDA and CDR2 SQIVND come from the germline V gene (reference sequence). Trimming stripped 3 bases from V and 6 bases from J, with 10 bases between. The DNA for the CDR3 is TGTGCCAGTAGTATGGAGTCTGGGGATACGCAGTATTTT. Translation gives CASSMESGDTQYF. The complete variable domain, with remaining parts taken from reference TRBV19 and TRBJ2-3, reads DGGITQSPKYLFRKEGQNVTLSCEQNLNHDAMYWYRQDPGQGLRLIYYSQIVNDFQKGDIAEGYSVSREKKESFPLTVTSAQKNPTAFYLCASSMESGDTQYFGPGTRLTVL.

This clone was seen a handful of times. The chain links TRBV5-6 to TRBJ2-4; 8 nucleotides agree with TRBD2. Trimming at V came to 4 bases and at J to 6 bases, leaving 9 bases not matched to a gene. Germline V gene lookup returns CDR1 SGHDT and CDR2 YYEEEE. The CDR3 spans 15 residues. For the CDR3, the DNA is TGTGCCAGCAGCCCACCGGGGGCGGGGGGAAACATTCAGTACTTC. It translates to CASSPPGAGGNIQYF.

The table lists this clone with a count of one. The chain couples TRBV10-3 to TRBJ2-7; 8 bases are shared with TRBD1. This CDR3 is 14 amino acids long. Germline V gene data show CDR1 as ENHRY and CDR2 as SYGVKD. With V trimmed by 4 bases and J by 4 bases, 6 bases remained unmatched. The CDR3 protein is CAISAQGTGYEQYF. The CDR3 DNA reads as TGTGCCATCAGTGCCCAGGGGACAGGATACGAGCAGTACTTC.

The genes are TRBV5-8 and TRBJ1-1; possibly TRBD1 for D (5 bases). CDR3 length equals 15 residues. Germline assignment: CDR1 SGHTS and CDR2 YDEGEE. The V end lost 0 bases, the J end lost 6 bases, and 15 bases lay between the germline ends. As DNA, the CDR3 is TGTGCCAGCAGCTTGGCCGGGGCAGGGAGGGCTGAAGCTTTCTTT. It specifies CASSLAGAGRAEAFF.

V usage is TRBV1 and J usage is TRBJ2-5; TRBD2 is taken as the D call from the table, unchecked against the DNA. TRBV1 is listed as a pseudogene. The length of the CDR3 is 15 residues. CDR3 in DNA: TGCACCAGCAGCCAAGAGGACGGGGGTAGGGAGACCCAGTACTTC. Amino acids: CTSSQEDGGRETQYF.

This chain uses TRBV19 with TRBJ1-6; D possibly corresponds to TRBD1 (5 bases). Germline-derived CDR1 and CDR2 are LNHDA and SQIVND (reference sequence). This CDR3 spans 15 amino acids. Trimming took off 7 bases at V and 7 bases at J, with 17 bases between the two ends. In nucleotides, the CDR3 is TGTGCCAGTACCCCCCTTCCGGGACTGAATTCACCCCTCCACTTT. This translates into CASTPLPGLNSPLHF.

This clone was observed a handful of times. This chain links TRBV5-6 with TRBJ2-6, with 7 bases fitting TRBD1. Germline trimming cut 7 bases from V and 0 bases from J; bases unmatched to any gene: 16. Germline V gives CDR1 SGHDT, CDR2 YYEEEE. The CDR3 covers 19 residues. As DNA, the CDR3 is TGTGCCAGCCAAAAGGTTTCGGGACAGAAAAACTCTGGGGCCAACGTCCTGACTTTC. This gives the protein CASQKVSGQKNSGANVLTF.

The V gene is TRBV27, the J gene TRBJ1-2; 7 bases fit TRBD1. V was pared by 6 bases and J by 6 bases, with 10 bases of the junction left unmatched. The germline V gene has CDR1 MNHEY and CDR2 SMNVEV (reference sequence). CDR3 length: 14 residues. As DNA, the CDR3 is TGTGCCAGCAGATGGCAGGGGGGTCTGGATGGCTACACCTTC. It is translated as CASRWQGGLDGYTF.

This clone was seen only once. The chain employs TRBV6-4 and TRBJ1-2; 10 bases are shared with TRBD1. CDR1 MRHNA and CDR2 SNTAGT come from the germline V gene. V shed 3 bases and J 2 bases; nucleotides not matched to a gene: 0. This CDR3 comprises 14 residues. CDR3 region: CASSEGQGNYGYTF. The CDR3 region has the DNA TGTGCCAGCAGTGAGGGACAGGGGAACTATGGCTACACCTTC.

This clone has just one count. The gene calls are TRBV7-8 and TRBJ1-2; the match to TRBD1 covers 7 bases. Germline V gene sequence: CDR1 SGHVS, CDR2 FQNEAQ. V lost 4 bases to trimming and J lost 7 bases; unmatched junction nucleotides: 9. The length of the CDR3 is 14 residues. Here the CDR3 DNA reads TGTGCCAGCAGCTCCTTTGACAGGGAAGGTGGCTACACCTTC. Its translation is CASSSFDREGGYTF.

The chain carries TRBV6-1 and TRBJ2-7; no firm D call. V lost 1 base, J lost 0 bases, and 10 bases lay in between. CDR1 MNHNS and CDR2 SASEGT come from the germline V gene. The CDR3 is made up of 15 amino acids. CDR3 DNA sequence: TGTGCCAGCAGTGAAGGACCAGGCCTCTCCTACGAGCAGTACTTC. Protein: CASSEGPGLSYEQYF.

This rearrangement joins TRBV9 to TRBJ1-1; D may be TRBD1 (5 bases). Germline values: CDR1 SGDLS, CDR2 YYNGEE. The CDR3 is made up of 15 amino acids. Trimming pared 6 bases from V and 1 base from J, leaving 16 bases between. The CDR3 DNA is TGTGCCAGCACCACCACAGGCTCCCCGAACACTGAAGCTTTCTTT. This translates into CASTTTGSPNTEAFF.

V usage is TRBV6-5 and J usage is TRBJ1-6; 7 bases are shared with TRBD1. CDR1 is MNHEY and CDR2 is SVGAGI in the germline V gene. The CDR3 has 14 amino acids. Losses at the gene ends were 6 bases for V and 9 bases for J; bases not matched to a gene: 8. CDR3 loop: CASSPTGEASPLHF. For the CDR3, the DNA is TGTGCCAGCAGCCCCACAGGGGAAGCTTCACCCCTCCACTTT.

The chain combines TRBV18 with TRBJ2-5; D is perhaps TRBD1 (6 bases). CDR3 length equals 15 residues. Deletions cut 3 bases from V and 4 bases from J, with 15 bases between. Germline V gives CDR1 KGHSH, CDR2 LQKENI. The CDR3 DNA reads TGTGCCAGCTCACCTCCCTCGAGGGGGAGAGAGACCCAGTACTTC. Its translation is CASSPPSRGRETQYF.

This CDR3 is CASSSSTVQQPQHF. CDR3 sequence (DNA): TGTGCCAGCAGTTCCTCAACCGTTCAGCAGCCCCAGCATTTT. The J gene is TRBJ1-5, the V gene TRBV6-5; D ambiguous. The CDR3 consists of 14 residues. V was pared by 4 bases and J by 7 bases, with 14 bases between. Germline V gives CDR1 MNHEY, CDR2 SVGAGI.

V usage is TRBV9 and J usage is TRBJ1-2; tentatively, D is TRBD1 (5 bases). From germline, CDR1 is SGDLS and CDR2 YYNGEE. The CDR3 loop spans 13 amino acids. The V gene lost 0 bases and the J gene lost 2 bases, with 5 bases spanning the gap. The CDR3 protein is CASSVDRNYGYTF. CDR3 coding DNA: TGTGCCAGCAGCGTAGACAGGAACTATGGCTACACCTTC.

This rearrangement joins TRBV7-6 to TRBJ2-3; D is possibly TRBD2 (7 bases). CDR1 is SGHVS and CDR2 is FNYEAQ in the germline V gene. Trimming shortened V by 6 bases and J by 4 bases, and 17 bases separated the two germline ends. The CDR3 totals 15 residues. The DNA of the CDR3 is TGTGCCAGCAGTGGAGGGGGGGGCGGCGCAGATACGCAGTATTTT. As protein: CASSGGGGGADTQYF. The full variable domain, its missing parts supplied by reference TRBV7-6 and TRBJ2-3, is GAGVSQSPRYKVTKRGQDVALRCDPISGHVSLYWYRQALGQGPEFLTYFNYEAQQDKSGLPNDRFSAERPEGSISTLTIQRTEQRDSAMYRCASSGGGGGADTQYFGPGTRLTVL.

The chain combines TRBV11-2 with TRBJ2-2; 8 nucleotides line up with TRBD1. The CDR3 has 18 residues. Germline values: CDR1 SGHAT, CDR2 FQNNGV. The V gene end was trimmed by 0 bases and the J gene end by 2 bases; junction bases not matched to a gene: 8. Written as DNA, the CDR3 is TGTGCCAGCAGCTTAGATTGGGCAGGGGGCGCAAACACCGGGGAGCTGTTTTTT. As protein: CASSLDWAGGANTGELFF. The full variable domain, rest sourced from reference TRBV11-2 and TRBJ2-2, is EAGVAQSPRYKIIEKRQSVAFWCNPISGHATLYWYQQILGQGPKLLIQFQNNGVVDDSQLPKDRFSAERLKGVDSTLKIQPAKLEDSAVYLCASSLDWAGGANTGELFFGEGSRLTVL.

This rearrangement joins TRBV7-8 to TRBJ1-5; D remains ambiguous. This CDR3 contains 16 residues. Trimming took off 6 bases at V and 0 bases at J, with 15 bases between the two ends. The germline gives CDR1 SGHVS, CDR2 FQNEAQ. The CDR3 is CASSPLLPGSNQPQHF. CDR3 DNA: TGTGCCAGCAGTCCCCTCCTACCGGGTAGCAATCAGCCCCAGCATTTT.

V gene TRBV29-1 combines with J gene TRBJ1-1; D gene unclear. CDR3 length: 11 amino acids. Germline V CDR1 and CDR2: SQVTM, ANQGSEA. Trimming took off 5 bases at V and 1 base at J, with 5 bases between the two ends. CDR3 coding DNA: TGCAGCGTTTCCCAGAACACTGAAGCTTTCTTT. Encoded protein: CSVSQNTEAFF. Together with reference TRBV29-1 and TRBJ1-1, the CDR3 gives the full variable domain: SAVISQKPSRDICQRGTSLTIQCQVDSQVTMMFWYRQQPGQSLTLIATANQGSEATYESGFVIDKFPISRPNLTFSTLTVSNMSPEDSSIYLCSVSQNTEAFFGQGTRLTVV.

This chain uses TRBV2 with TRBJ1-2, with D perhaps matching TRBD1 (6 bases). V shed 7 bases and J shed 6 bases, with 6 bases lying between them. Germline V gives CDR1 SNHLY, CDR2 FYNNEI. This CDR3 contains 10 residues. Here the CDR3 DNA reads TGTGCCAGCACAGGGGATGGCTACACCTTC. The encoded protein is CASTGDGYTF.

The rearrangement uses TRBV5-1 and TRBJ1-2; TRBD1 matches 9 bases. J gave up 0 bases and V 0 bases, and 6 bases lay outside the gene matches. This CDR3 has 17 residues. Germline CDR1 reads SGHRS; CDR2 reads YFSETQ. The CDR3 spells CASSLETGGASNYGYTF. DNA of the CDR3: TGCGCCAGCAGCTTGGAAACAGGGGGCGCCTCTAACTATGGCTACACCTTC.

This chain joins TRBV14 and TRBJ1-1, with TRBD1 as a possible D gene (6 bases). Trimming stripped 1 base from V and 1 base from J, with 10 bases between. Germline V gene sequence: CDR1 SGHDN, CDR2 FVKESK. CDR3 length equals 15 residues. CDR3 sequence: CASSQVRGGNTEAFF. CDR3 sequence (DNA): TGTGCCAGCAGCCAAGTCCGAGGGGGGAACACTGAAGCTTTCTTT.

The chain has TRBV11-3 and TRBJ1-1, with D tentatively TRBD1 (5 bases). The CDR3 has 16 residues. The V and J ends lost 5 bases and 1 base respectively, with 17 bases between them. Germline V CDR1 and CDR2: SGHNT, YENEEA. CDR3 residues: CASSGPIGQPNTEAFF. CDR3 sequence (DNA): TGTGCCAGCAGCGGCCCGATAGGACAACCGAACACTGAAGCTTTCTTT. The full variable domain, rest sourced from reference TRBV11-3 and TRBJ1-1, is EAGVVQSPRYKIIEKKQPVAFWCNPISGHNTLYWYLQNLGQGPELLIRYENEEAVDDSQLPKDRFSAERLKGVDSTLKIQPAELGDSAVYLCASSGPIGQPNTEAFFGQGTRLTVV.

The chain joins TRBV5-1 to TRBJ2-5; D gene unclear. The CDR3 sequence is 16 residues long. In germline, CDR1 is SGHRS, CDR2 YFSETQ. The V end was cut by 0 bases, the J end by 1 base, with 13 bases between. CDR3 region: CASSLAVTEPQETQYF. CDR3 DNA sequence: TGCGCCAGCAGCTTGGCCGTGACTGAACCCCAAGAGACCCAGTACTTC.

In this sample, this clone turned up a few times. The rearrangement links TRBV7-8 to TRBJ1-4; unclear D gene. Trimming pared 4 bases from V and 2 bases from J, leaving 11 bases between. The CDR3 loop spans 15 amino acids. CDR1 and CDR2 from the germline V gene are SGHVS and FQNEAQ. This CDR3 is CASSSAGRTNEKLFF. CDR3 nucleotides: TGTGCCAGCAGCTCCGCGGGGAGGACTAATGAAAAACTGTTTTTT.

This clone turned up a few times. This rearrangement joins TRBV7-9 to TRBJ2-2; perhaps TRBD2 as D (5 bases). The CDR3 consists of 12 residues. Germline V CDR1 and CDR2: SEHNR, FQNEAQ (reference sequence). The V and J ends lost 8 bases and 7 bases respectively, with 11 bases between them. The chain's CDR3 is CASSTGSGELFF. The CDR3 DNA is TGTGCCAGCTCGACGGGGAGCGGGGAGCTGTTTTTT. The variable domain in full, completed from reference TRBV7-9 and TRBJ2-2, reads DTGVSQNPRHKITKRGQNVTFRCDPISEHNRLYWYRQTLGQGPEFLTYFQNEAQLEKSRLLSDRFSAERPKGSFSTLEIQRTEQGDSAMYLCASSTGSGELFFGEGSRLTVL.

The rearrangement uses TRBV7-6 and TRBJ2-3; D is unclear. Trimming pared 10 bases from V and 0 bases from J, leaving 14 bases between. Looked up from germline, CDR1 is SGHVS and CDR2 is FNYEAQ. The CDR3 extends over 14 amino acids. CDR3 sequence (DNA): TGTGCCACCTCCGGCTCAGGAAGCACAGATACGCAGTATTTT. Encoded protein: CATSGSGSTDTQYF.

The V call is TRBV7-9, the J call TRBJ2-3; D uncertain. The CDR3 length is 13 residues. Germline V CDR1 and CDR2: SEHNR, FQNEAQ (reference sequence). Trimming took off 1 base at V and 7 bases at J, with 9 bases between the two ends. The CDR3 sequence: CASSLVDWHTQYF. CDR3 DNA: TGTGCCAGCAGCTTAGTTGATTGGCATACGCAGTATTTT.